There are many counts of the clone carrying this T cell receptor (beta chain). The junction departs from germline at one end; a sequencing error may be responsible. These data belong to a study of T cells in Graves' hyperthyroidism and ophthalmopathy. Germline V gene data show CDR1 as DFQATT and CDR2 as SNEGSKA (reference sequence). This CDR3 region has 15 residues. RNA transcripts gave rise to amplified TCR beta CDR3 regions. During a first-round RT-PCR of the TCR CDR3, the HTBI primer set was used. TCRdb fed the multiplex PCR reads into MiXCR, producing one record per CDR3 protein. Of fewer than 400,000 distinct CDR3 sequences in the sample, 15% to 18% were seen once.

The TCR was taken from a woman aged 18-30 years with Graves' hyperthyroidism that later progressed to Graves' ophthalmopathy. The source material was blood. The chain combines TRBV20-1 with TRBJ2-1, with D unresolved. The CDR3 DNA is TGCAATGCTACAGCCCGTACAGAGTGGTACAATGAGCAGTTCTTC. It codes for CNATARTEWYNEQFF.